One and the same sample provided the 10 T cell receptor beta chains below, sequenced in a study of vaccination and CD4 T cells after COVID-19. Their antigens remain unidentified. Regarding treatment: roughly 11-day PBMC culture with coronavirus spike peptide pools or control peptides (ViraFEST assay). The assay that was used to sequence DNA from cultured CD4+ T cells was the Oncomine TCR Beta short-read assay. A single record per CDR3 protein comes from TCRdb applying MiXCR to the PCR reads. The table includes approximately 15,000 distinct CDR3 sequences, roughly 52% detected once. The starting material was CD4+ T cells from blood, cultured in vitro, obtained before SARS-CoV-2 vaccination. Receptor source: a human donor who had recovered from COVID-19.

V and J are TRBV11-3 and TRBJ2-3; unclear D gene. The CDR3 extends over 14 amino acids. Germline V CDR1 and CDR2: SGHNT, YENEEA. The V end lost 5 bases, the J end lost 0 bases, and 9 bases lay between the germline ends. CDR3 nucleotide sequence: TGTGCCAGCAGCCTACTTGGGAGCACAGATACGCAGTATTTT. This translates into CASSLLGSTDTQYF.

The count of this clonotype is one. The chain recombines TRBV20-1 with TRBJ2-1, with D possibly being TRBD1 (5 bases). There are 14 residues in the CDR3. V lost 2 bases and J lost 0, with 8 bases in between. Per the germline V gene, CDR1 is DFQATT and CDR2 is SNEGSKA (reference sequence). CDR3 region: CSARTGSSYNEQFF. The CDR3 DNA is TGCAGTGCTAGAACAGGTAGCTCCTACAATGAGCAGTTCTTC.

The V gene is TRBV11-3, the J gene TRBJ1-1, with 8 bases matching TRBD1. Trimming took 1 base from V and 0 from J; bases not matched to a gene: 4. The CDR3 length is 16 residues. Germline values: CDR1 SGHNT, CDR2 YENEEA. DNA of the CDR3: TGTGCCAGCAGCTTAGGAGGACAGGGCTTGAACACTGAAGCTTTCTTT. Translating gives CASSLGGQGLNTEAFF.

The J gene is TRBJ2-3, the V gene TRBV28; D ambiguous. The germline CDR1 and CDR2 sequences are MDHEN and SYDVKM. CDR3 length equals 12 residues. V was cut by 1 base and J by 4 bases, with 3 bases left in between. The CDR3 nucleotides are TGTGCCAGCAGTTTATTAGCAGATACGCAGTATTTT. This gives the protein CASSLLADTQYF.

The rearrangement joins TRBV30 to TRBJ2-7; D remains unclear. This CDR3 contains 13 residues. V shed 1 base and J shed 6 bases, with 13 bases lying between them. Germline loops: CDR1 GTSNPN, CDR2 SVGIG (reference sequence). CDR3: CAWSARLLGEQYF. DNA for the CDR3: TGTGCCTGGAGTGCGAGGCTACTCGGCGAGCAGTACTTC. Based on the CDR3 plus reference TRBV30 and TRBJ2-7, the full variable domain is SQTIHQWPATLVQPVGSPLSLECTVEGTSNPNLYWYRQAAGRGLQLLFYSVGIGQISSEVPQNLSASRPQDRQFILSSKKLLLSDSGFYLCAWSARLLGEQYFGPGTRLTVT.

V is TRBV6-5 and J is TRBJ2-5, with no clear D. The CDR3 loop spans 16 amino acids. Trimming left V 2 bases short and J 1 base short, with 14 bases between. Germline V gene sequence: CDR1 MNHEY, CDR2 SVGAGI. This CDR3 is CASSYRFGRSQETQYF. As DNA, the CDR3 is TGTGCCAGCAGTTACCGATTTGGACGATCCCAAGAGACCCAGTACTTC.

This chain connects TRBV27 to TRBJ2-3; the match to TRBD2 covers 8 bases. Trimming took 5 bases from V and 11 from J; bases not matched to a gene: 15. The CDR3 extends over 15 amino acids. Germline V lookup: CDR1 MNHEY, CDR2 SMNVEV (reference sequence). CDR3 nucleotides: TGTGCCAGCAGTCCCCGGGGGCTAGCGGGCCAGAAGCAGTATTTT. The encoded protein is CASSPRGLAGQKQYF.

V gene TRBV7-2 combines with J gene TRBJ2-5, with a weak D call TRBD2 (5 bases). The germline V gene has CDR1 SGHTA and CDR2 FQGNSA. The germline V and J ends were trimmed by 1 base and 1 base, with 13 bases remaining between them. The CDR3 runs to 16 residues. This chain's CDR3 is CASSLGFGVTQETQYF. CDR3 bases: TGTGCCAGCAGCTTAGGGTTCGGGGTAACCCAAGAGACCCAGTACTTC.

The CDR3 bases are TGTGCCAGCAGCTTAATCGTGACAACGAACACCGGGGAGCTGTTTTTT. This codes for CASSLIVTTNTGELFF. The V gene is TRBV5-8, the J gene TRBJ2-2; D is uncertain. Looked up from germline, CDR1 is SGHTS and CDR2 is YDEGEE. V was clipped by 2 bases and J by 0 bases, with 11 bases between them. The CDR3 length is 16 residues. The full variable domain, with the rest looked up from reference TRBV5-8 and TRBJ2-2, is EAGVTQSPTHLIKTRGQQATLRCSPISGHTSVYWYQQALGLGLQFLLWYDEGEERNRGNFPPRFSGRQFPNYSSELNVNALELEDSALYLCASSLIVTTNTGELFFGEGSRLTVL.

The V gene is TRBV6-2 or TRBV6-3, the J gene TRBJ2-5; 12 nucleotides line up with TRBD2. Germline loops: CDR1 MNHEY, CDR2 SVGEGT. Trimming took 6 bases from V and 5 from J; bases not matched to a gene: 4. The CDR3 is made up of 14 amino acids. DNA for the CDR3: TGTGCCAGCAGGACTAGCGGGAGATTGGAGACCCAGTACTTC. This sequence encodes CASRTSGRLETQYF.